The 10 T cell receptor beta chains below were found in one sample sequenced in a study of T cell responses to AZD1222 COVID-19 vaccine. The repertoire was sequenced with immunoSEQ multiplex PCR; TCRdb's copy has only in-frame clones and lacks some. The sample holds under 150,000 clones; approximately 93% are singletons and the top ten take under 3.5%. The starting material was peripheral blood, obtained on day 0 of AZD1222 vaccination. These receptors all come from an adult in good health.

This chain joins TRBV27 and TRBJ1-5; no clear D gene. CDR3 length: 14 residues. Germline-derived CDR1 and CDR2 are MNHEY and SMNVEV (reference sequence). V lost 3 bases, J lost 15 bases, and 21 bases lay in between. CDR3 bases: TGTGCCAGCAGTTTGAGTTCCGACTTGACAACACGGCATTTT. The encoded protein is CASSLSSDLTTRHF.

This clone was seen once. The rearrangement links TRBV3-1 (or the pseudogene TRBV3-2) to TRBJ2-7; possibly TRBD1 for D (5 bases). CDR1 and CDR2 (germline): LGHDT, YNNKEL (reference sequence). V was cut by 1 base and J by 5 bases, with 15 bases left in between. The CDR3 is made up of 15 amino acids. This chain's CDR3 is CASSQVGAIRDEQYF. For the CDR3, the DNA is TGTGCCAGCAGCCAAGTAGGGGCCATAAGGGACGAGCAGTACTTC.

The V and J genes are TRBV5-1 and TRBJ1-1; a weak D match, TRBD1 (6 bases). This CDR3 spans 13 amino acids. From germline, CDR1 is SGHRS and CDR2 YFSETQ. V lost 1 base, J lost 5 bases, and 9 bases lay in between. CDR3 sequence: CASSLSGETEAFF. The CDR3 DNA reads as TGCGCCAGCAGCTTGTCAGGGGAGACTGAAGCTTTCTTT.

The chain joins TRBV5-1 to TRBJ1-1; tentative D call: TRBD1 (6 bases). The CDR3 covers 14 residues. The V gene lost 6 bases and the J gene lost 0 bases, with 12 bases spanning the gap. In germline, CDR1 is SGHRS, CDR2 YFSETQ. In nucleotides, the CDR3 is TGCGCCAGCACTCAGGACAGACTGAACACTGAAGCTTTCTTT. Residues: CASTQDRLNTEAFF.

The J gene is TRBJ2-5, the V gene TRBV7-9; the match to TRBD1 covers 7 bases. The CDR3 loop spans 15 amino acids. Germline V gene data show CDR1 as SEHNR and CDR2 as FQNEAQ (reference sequence). Trimming cost V 3 bases and J 1 base; bases outside gene matches: 5. CDR3 nucleotide sequence: TGTGCCAGCAGCTTGGACAGGACCACCCAAGAGACCCAGTACTTC. This codes for CASSLDRTTQETQYF.

This chain connects TRBV2 to TRBJ1-5, with a possible D match to TRBD1 (5 bases). Trimming pared 6 bases from V and 2 bases from J, leaving 20 bases between. The CDR3 is 17 residues long. CDR1 and CDR2 from the germline V gene are SNHLY and FYNNEI. CDR3 region: CASSETGPLAGNQPQHF. In nucleotides, the CDR3 is TGTGCCAGCAGCGAGACGGGACCCCTAGCAGGCAATCAGCCCCAGCATTTT.

The rearrangement links TRBV29-1 to TRBJ1-1, with D possibly being TRBD1 (5 bases). The CDR3 totals 11 residues. V was trimmed by 7 bases and J by 0 bases, leaving 6 bases between them. Germline V CDR1 and CDR2: SQVTM, ANQGSEA. The CDR3 bases are TGCAGCGCGGGGGTGAACACTGAAGCTTTCTTT. Translation: CSAGVNTEAFF.

The genes are TRBV6-4 and TRBJ2-2; 10 bases are shared with TRBD1. V shed 8 bases and J 3 bases; nucleotides not matched to a gene: 3. The germline CDR1 and CDR2 sequences are MRHNA and SNTAGT. The CDR3 consists of 14 residues. CDR3 nucleotides: TGTGCCAGCCGGACAGGGGGAGACACCGGGGAGCTGTTTTTT. It codes for CASRTGGDTGELFF.

This clone was detected once. This sequence joins TRBV3-1 (or the pseudogene TRBV3-2) and TRBJ2-2; D is possibly TRBD1 (5 bases). Germline V gene data show CDR1 as LGHDT and CDR2 as YNNKEL (reference sequence). This CDR3 spans 17 amino acids. V was shortened by 2 bases and J by 4 bases, with 17 bases between the two germline ends. Here the CDR3 reads CASSQKFLTESTGELFF. DNA of the CDR3: TGTGCCAGCAGCCAAAAGTTTCTGACAGAGAGCACCGGGGAGCTGTTTTTT.

CDR3 region: CASSCRPPCTDTQYF. Here the CDR3 DNA reads TGTGCCAGCAGTTGCCGACCCCCTTGCACAGATACGCAGTATTTT. J is TRBJ2-3 and V is TRBV25-1; no firm D call. Trimming pared 5 bases from V and 1 base from J, leaving 13 bases between. This CDR3 is built from 15 residues. Germline lookup yields CDR1 MGHDK and CDR2 SYGVNS.